This T cell receptor (beta chain) was profiled in a study of post-analysis software for immune sequencing data. Study overall: The study covered relapsing-remitting, secondary progressive and progressive-relapsing courses of multiple sclerosis.

Researchers reported that TCR beta cDNA libraries carried unique molecular identifiers. Input amounts of roughly 0.85 to 10 million T cells were used. These gave 500,000 or so cDNA molecules, so each molecule approximated one T cell. TCRdb processed the PCR reads anew with MiXCR; each CDR3 protein has one entry. The sample yields fewer than 600,000 distinct CDR3 sequences, approximately 46% seen once. The study's findings and limits: By F measure, strong co-clustering occurred among samples prepared in the same batch. Controls' normalized Chao1 diversity significantly exceeded that of multiple sclerosis patients. Roughly 5 TRBV segments, TRBV5-6, TRBV5-1 and TRBV20-1 among them, were found more frequent in patients than controls.

This clonotype was detected a few times. As yet, its antigen is unknown. The CDR3 length is 15 residues. Germline V lookup: CDR1 SGHTA, CDR2 FQGNSA. J was trimmed by 4 bases and V by 6 bases; bases with no gene match: 8. Material: blood. The receptor was isolated from a girl aged 5-17 years with multiple sclerosis. The chain combines TRBV7-2 with TRBJ2-3; TRBD2 aligns across 9 bases. The CDR3 loop reads CASSFKREVSDTQYF. The CDR3 bases are TGTGCCAGCAGTTTCAAGCGGGAGGTTTCAGATACGCAGTATTTT. The entire variable domain, with the rest obtained from reference TRBV7-2 and TRBJ2-3, is as follows: GAGVSQSPSNKVTEKGKDVELRCDPISGHTALYWYRQSLGQGLEFLIYFQGNSAPDKSGLPSDRFSAERTGGSVSTLTIQRTQQEDSAVYLCASSFKREVSDTQYFGPGTRLTVL.